Following are 4 T cell receptor beta chains from one sample sequenced in a study of graft-versus-host responses after intestinal transplantation. Assay used: immunoSEQ multiplex PCR; TCRdb lists only in-frame clones, some missing. Of roughly 540 clones listed, roughly 90% are singletons. Graft tissue processing released intraepithelial and lamina propria lymphocytes. The specimen comprised ileum tissue, sampled around 47 days after intestinal transplant. These receptors all come from a human patient who received an intestinal transplant, so some T cells may come from the graft donor.

The chain recombines TRBV27 with TRBJ1-4, with a weak D call TRBD1 (5 bases). The CDR3 spans 14 residues. Germline lookup yields CDR1 MNHEY and CDR2 SMNVEV (reference sequence). V was shortened by 7 bases and J by 7 bases, with 16 bases between the two germline ends. The DNA of the CDR3 is TGTGCCAGCACCCGCCGGGGCTATGGTGAAAAACTGTTTTTT. It specifies CASTRRGYGEKLFF.

V is TRBV9 and J is TRBJ2-1; TRBD2 agrees at 7 bases. The CDR3 runs to 17 residues. V lost 3 bases to trimming and J lost 0 bases; unmatched junction nucleotides: 9. Germline CDR1 and CDR2: SGDLS and YYNGEE. CDR3 DNA: TGTGCCAGCAGCGGTGCGGAGGGAGGGAGCTCCTACAATGAGCAGTTCTTC. It encodes CASSGAEGGSSYNEQFF.

This chain uses TRBV16 with TRBJ2-6; no reliable D call. V was clipped by 2 bases and J by 0 bases, with 8 bases between them. Germline CDR1 reads KGHSY; CDR2 reads FQNENV. This CDR3 is 16 amino acids long. CDR3: CASSQTVGSGANVLTF. CDR3 DNA: TGTGCCAGCAGCCAAACTGTGGGCTCTGGGGCCAACGTCCTGACTTTC.

The V and J genes are TRBV30 and TRBJ2-5; TRBD2 matches 8 bases. This CDR3 is 15 amino acids long. From germline, CDR1 is GTSNPN and CDR2 SVGIG (reference sequence). Trimming cost V 2 bases and J 7 bases; bases outside gene matches: 12. CDR3 DNA: TGTGCCTGGAGTATGATGGGGGGCGGGAGGTCGACCCAGTACTTC. Translation: CAWSMMGGGRSTQYF.